This TCR beta chain was obtained from a study of T cell responses to AZD1222 COVID-19 vaccine. This CDR3 has 14 amino acids. With 1 base removed from V and 1 base from J, the gap between germline ends came to 7 bases. Per the germline V gene, CDR1 is LNHDA and CDR2 is SQIVND (reference sequence). The protocol was immunoSEQ multiplex PCR, while the TCRdb copy is restricted to in-frame clones and leaves out a portion. The table shows approximately 120,000 clones, with roughly 92% occurring only once. Sequenced material: peripheral blood, taken on day 0 of AZD1222 vaccination. The V call is TRBV19, the J call TRBJ1-1; tentatively, D is TRBD1 (6 bases). The receptor comes from an adult in good health. The CDR3, as DNA: TGTGCCAGTAGTATAGGGACAGCGAACACTGAAGCTTTCTTT. Translated, it gives CASSIGTANTEAFF.